Below, one TCR beta chain is given with its context. Its specificity is unknown. The junction and the germline gene differ at one end; a read error may be behind it. The sample belongs to a study of regulatory T cells in long-lasting Graves disease. Whole-study findings and limits: Study of thyroid tissue was not done, with only peripheral blood studied. Favored usage of TRBV28, TRBJ1-2 and TRBJ2-5 was recorded in persistent disease.

Described time point: newly diagnosed GD, antithyroid drugs for less than 3 months. PBMC-extracted RNA yielded the TCR library. EDTA tubes received around 9 milliliters of drawn peripheral blood. The CDR3 is 11 residues long. Germline CDR1 reads SNHLY; CDR2 reads FYNNEI. Assembly of TCR beta libraries relied on iRepertoire HTBI primers together with Arm-PCR of CDR3 regions. Via MiXCR, TCRdb re-called the multiplex PCR reads, giving one row per CDR3 protein. The repertoire has 520,000 or so distinct CDR3 sequences, around 13% of them found once; the top ten carry roughly 8.9%. This sample was shared with a second study, whose subject was T cells in Graves' hyperthyroidism and ophthalmopathy.

Sequenced here: peripheral blood mononuclear cells (PBMCs), sampled at new diagnosis, from a patient treated with antithyroid drugs. The chain joins TRBV2 to TRBJ2-5; tentative D call: TRBD1 (5 bases). The clonotype comes from a woman aged 25 to 39 with Graves disease. CDR3 amino acids: CASSYHAGWIF. Written as DNA, the CDR3 is TGTGCCAGCAGTTACCATGCAGGGTGGATCTTC.